A selection of T cell receptor beta chains follows, all from one sample in a study of T cells in Graves' hyperthyroidism and ophthalmopathy. TCRdb passed the multiplex PCR reads through MiXCR, listing each CDR3 protein once. The table records fewer than 450,000 distinct CDR3 sequences, 17% of them present only once. What was sequenced was blood. The receptors were gathered from a woman in her twenties or thirties with Graves' hyperthyroidism that later progressed to Graves' ophthalmopathy. The CDR3 runs from the conserved cysteine through the conserved F or W. The D gene is left open where the match is weak. Clone size, where shown, is once, few, many, or a class for clones that have expanded.

TRBV11-3 TRBD1 NA CASSYRGGELFF
TRBV12-3/TRBV12-4 TRBD1 many CASSLAPGQGGLNTEAFF
TRBV11-3 TRBD2 NA CASSLDPAGGPAYNEQFF
TRBV19 NA many CASSITDGVYGYTF
TRBV28 NA many CASSLDGSSYNSPLHF
TRBV6-1 NA many CASGGTYEQYF
TRBV4-2 TRBD2 once CASSQEPGLGGDEQFF
TRBV5-1 NA many CASSTGNTDTQYF
TRBV28 TRBD2 many CAIAGGLYNEQFF
TRBV28 TRBD2 many CASSLTVGGLAGTDTQYF
TRBV5-1 NA NA CASSSREYGGYTF
TRBV20-1 NA many CSARSPYGGYTF
TRBV20-1 NA few CSVPRDVQETQYF
TRBV5-1 TRBD1 NA CASSFRTGGQETQYF
TRBV2 NA few CASSSTPIQYF
TRBV28 NA many CASRSGTTYNEQFF
TRBV27 NA many CASSLLRGDTGELFF
TRBV27 TRBD2 many CASSSYASGSTNNEQFF
TRBV28 NA NA CASSLRVDSLYGYTF
TRBV20-1 TRBD1 few CSAPGTAYEQYF
TRBV6-5 TRBD1 NA CASSYRDRGYLNYGYTF
TRBV19 TRBD2 NA CASTLLGLGYEQFF
TRBV10-2 NA many CASSDRPRDGYTF
TRBV6-5 NA many CASSYSGPVFHTGELFF
TRBV28 NA NA CASRVRDLRNTEAFF
TRBV7-8 TRBD1 many CASSLDPTRGSYEQYF
TRBV9 NA NA CASSPRTFGAYGYTF
TRBV12-3/TRBV12-4 TRBD1 many CASSTTGSTEAFF
TRBV7-9 TRBD2 many CASSMGLAGTTDTQYF
TRBV20-1 TRBD2 many CSANQGGTYEQYF
TRBV27 NA many CASSLRETADNSNQPQHF
TRBV6-2/TRBV6-3 TRBD2 few CASSYLGLAGGPAYEQYF
TRBV2 NA many CASSPDRNEQFF
TRBV6-1 NA NA CASTGRVNTEAFF
TRBV7-2 NA many CASSLVAGKETQYF
TRBV10-3 NA many CAIGGGQSNQPQHF
TRBV3-1 NA many CASSQEWAGMNEAFF
TRBV12-3/TRBV12-4 TRBD1 many CASTDTGGNAEAFF
TRBV5-8 TRBD2 few CASSLRLAGSRNEQFF
TRBV2 NA many CASSDRQASVYGYTF
TRBV7-9 NA many CASSSSSGNTIYF
TRBV12-3/TRBV12-4 NA many CASSHARGWDYGYTF
TRBV20-1 NA many CSARGANRGTDTQYF
TRBV20-1 NA many CSAGVAASLTDEQYF
TRBV6-1 NA few CASSEVMGNVWGYTF
TRBV30 NA NA CAWSVGLFGQPQHF
TRBV20-1 NA many CSARVGGGMGEQFF
TRBV15 NA many CATSRDLGGYEQYF
TRBV20-1 TRBD2 few CSARVVNSGRADTGELFF
TRBV6-2/TRBV6-3 NA many CATADPNQPQHF
TRBV5-8 TRBD1 few CASTGTGVSGNTIYF
TRBV30 TRBD2 few CAWSPMLAGVKNEQFF
TRBV5-1 TRBD1 many CASSLGQGGTDTQYF
TRBV11-1 NA few CASSLETVHTDTQYF